This T cell receptor (beta chain) emerged from a study of shared clonotypes between healthy human individuals. As for the study in general: Per donor, three plates held CD4 naive cells, three held CD4 memory, two held CD8 naive and one held CD8 memory.

Germline CDR1 reads SQVTM; CDR2 reads ANQGSEA. V was trimmed by 6 bases and J by 0 bases, leaving 9 bases between them. The CDR3 has 12 residues. Regarding the study as a whole: Naive CD4 clonotypes were shared across a handful of donors at about 5%.

A word on this clone: What it binds is not known. This specimen includes other DNA sequences encoding the same CDR3.

Produced via immunoSEQ multiplex PCR; TCRdb's table is partial and in-frame only. The data hold roughly 1.5 million clones, with 98% observed a single time. Input material: naive CD4+ T cells sorted from blood. Documented subset: CD45RA+ positively selected. The genes are TRBV29-1 and TRBJ2-7; D uncertain. This receptor was taken from a man aged 30 to 45 in good health. The CDR3: CSVGLASYEQYF. The CDR3 nucleotides are TGCAGCGTCGGCCTGGCCTCCTACGAGCAGTACTTC.